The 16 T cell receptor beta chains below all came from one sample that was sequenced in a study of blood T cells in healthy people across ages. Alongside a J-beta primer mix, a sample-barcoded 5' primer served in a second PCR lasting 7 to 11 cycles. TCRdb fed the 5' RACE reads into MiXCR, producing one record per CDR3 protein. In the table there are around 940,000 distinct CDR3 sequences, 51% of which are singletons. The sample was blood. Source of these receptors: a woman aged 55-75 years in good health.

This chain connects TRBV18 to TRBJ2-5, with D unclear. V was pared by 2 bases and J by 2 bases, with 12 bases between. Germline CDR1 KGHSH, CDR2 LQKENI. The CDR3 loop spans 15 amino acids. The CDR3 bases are TGTGCCAGCTCACCAACGGTTGGCACACAAGAGACCCAGTACTTC. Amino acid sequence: CASSPTVGTQETQYF.

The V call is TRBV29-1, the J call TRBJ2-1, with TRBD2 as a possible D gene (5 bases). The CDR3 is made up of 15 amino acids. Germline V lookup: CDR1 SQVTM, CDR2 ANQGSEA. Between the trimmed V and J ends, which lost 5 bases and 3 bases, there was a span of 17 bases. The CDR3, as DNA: TGCAGCGTTTTAGGCGCTAGCAGAAACTACAATGAGCAGTTCTTC. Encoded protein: CSVLGASRNYNEQFF.

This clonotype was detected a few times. CDR3 in DNA: TGTGCCAGCAGTTACTCCCAAAGGTGGGGCTACGAGCAGTACTTC. Protein product: CASSYSQRWGYEQYF. The rearrangement joins TRBV6-6 to TRBJ2-7, with unresolved D. The CDR3 extends over 15 amino acids. Trimming stripped 0 bases from V and 3 bases from J, with 12 bases between. Germline values: CDR1 MNHNY, CDR2 SVGAGI (reference sequence).

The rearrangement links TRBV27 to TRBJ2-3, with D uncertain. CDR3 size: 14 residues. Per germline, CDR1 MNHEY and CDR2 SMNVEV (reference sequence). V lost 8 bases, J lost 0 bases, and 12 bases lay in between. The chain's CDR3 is CASGWRGSTDTQYF. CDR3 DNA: TGTGCCAGCGGCTGGAGAGGTAGCACAGATACGCAGTATTTT.

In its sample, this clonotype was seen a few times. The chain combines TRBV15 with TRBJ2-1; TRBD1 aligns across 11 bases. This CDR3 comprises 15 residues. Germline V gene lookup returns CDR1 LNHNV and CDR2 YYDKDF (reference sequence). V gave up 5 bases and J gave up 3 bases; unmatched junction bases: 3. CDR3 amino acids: CATSRGTGGYNEQFF. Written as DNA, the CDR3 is TGTGCCACCAGCCGAGGGACAGGGGGCTACAATGAGCAGTTCTTC.

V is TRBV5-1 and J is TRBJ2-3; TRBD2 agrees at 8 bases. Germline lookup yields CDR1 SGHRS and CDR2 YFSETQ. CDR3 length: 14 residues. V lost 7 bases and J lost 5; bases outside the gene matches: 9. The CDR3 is CASSTSGRVDTQYF. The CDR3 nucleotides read TGCGCCAGCTCTACTAGCGGTCGGGTAGATACGCAGTATTTT. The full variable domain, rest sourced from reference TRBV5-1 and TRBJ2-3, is KAGVTQTPRYLIKTRGQQVTLSCSPISGHRSVSWYQQTPGQGLQFLFEYFSETQRNKGNFPGRFSGRQFSNSRSEMNVSTLELGDSALYLCASSTSGRVDTQYFGPGTRLTVL.

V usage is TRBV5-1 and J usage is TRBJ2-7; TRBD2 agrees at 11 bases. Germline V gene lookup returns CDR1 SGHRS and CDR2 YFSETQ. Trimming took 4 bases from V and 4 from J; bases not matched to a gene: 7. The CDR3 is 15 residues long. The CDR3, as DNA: TGCGCCAGCAGCGCAACTAGCGGGAGTTTTTACGAGCAGTACTTC. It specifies CASSATSGSFYEQYF.

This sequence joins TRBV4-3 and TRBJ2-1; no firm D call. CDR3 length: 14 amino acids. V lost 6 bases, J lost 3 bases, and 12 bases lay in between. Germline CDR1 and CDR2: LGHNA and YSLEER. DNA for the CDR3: TGCGCCAGCAGTGTTGGATCCTTCTACAATGAGCAGTTCTTC. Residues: CASSVGSFYNEQFF.

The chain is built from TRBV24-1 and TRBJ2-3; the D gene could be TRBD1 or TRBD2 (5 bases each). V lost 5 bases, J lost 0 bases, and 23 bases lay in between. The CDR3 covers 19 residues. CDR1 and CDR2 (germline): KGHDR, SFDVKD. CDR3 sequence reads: CATSVKLGSKGLSTDTQYF. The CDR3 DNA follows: TGTGCCACCAGTGTGAAGCTTGGGAGTAAGGGGCTTAGCACAGATACGCAGTATTTT.

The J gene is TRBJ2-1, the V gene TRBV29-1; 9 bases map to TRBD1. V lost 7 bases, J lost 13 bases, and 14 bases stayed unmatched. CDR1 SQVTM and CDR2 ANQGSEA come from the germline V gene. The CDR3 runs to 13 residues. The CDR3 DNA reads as TGCAGCGCCAAAAACAGGGGGCGTGAGACCCAGTTCTTC. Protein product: CSAKNRGRETQFF.

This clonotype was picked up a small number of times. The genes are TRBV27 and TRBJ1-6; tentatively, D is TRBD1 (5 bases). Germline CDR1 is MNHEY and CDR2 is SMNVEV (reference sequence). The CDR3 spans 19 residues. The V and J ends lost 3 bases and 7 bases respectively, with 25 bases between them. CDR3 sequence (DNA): TGTGCCAGCAGTTTGGGGCAGGAAAGGGTCGGCTATTGGAATTCACCCCTCCACTTT. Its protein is CASSLGQERVGYWNSPLHF.

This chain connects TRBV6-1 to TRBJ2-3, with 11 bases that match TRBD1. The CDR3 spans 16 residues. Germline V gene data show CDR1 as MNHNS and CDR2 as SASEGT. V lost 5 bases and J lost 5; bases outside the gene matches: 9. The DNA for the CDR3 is TGTGCCAGCAGTCAATACTCGGGACAGGGGGGAGATACGCAGTATTTT. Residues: CASSQYSGQGGDTQYF.

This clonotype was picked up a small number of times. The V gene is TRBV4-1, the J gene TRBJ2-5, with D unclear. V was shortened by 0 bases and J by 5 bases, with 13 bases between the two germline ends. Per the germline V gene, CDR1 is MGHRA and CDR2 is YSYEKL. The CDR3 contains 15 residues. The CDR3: CASSQDRRLRETQYF. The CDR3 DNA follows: TGCGCCAGCAGCCAAGATCGAAGGTTACGGGAGACCCAGTACTTC.

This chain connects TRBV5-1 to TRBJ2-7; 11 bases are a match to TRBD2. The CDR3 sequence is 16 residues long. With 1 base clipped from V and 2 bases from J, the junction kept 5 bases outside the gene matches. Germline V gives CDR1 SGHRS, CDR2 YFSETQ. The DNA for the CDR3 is TGCGCCAGCAGCTTGCCTAGCGGGAGGTCCGCCTACGAGCAGTACTTC. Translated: CASSLPSGRSAYEQYF.

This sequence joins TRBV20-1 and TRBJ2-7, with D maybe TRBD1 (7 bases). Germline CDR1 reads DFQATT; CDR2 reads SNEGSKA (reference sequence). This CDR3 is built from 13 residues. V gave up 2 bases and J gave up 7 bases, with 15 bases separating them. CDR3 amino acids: CSARQGGYNEQYF. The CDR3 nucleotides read TGCAGTGCTAGACAGGGGGGATACAATGAGCAGTACTTC.

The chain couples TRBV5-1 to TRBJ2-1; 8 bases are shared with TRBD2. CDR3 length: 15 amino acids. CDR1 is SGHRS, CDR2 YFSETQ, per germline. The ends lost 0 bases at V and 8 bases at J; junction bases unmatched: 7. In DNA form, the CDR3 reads TGCGCCAGCAGCTTGGTGGCGGGAGGCAGCGATGAGCAGTTCTTC. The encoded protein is CASSLVAGGSDEQFF.